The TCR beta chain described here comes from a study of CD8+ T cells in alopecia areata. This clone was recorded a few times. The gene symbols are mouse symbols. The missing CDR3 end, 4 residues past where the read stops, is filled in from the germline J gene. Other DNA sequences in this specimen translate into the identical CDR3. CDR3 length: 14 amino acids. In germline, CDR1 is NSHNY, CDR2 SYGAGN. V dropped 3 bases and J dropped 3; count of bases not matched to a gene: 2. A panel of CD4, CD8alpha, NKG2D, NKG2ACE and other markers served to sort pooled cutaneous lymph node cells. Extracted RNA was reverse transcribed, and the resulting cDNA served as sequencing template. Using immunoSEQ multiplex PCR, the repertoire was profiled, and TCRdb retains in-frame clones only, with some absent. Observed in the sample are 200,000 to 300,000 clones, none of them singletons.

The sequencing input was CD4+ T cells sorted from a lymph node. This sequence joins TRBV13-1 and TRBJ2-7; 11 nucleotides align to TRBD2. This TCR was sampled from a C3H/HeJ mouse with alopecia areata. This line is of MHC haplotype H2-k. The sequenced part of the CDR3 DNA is TGTGCCAGCAGTGTGACTGGGGGGGTCTAT. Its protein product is CASSVTGGVY. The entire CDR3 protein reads CASSVTGGVYEQYF.